This passage covers 12 T cell receptor beta chains from one sample sequenced in a study of memory CD4+ T cells and cytomegalovirus serostatus. The sort gate was single viable CD3+CD4+CD8-CD45RO+ cells for memory CD4+ T cells. Here immunoSEQ multiplex PCR was the method, and the copy in TCRdb shows in-frame clones only, minus some. This table has about 56,000 clones, about 68% appearing once. Sequenced material: memory CD4+ T cells from blood. The receptors were gathered from an adult in good health and CMV-seropositive.

The V gene is TRBV19, the J gene TRBJ2-4, with D unresolved. This CDR3 has 14 amino acids. Germline-derived CDR1 and CDR2 are LNHDA and SQIVND (reference sequence). Trimming pared 5 bases from V and 4 bases from J, leaving 12 bases between. The CDR3 spells CASSRPASKNIQYF. As DNA, the CDR3 is TGTGCCAGTAGTCGCCCTGCTTCGAAAAACATTCAGTACTTC.

The V call is TRBV6-5, the J call TRBJ1-5, with unresolved D. The CDR3 covers 13 residues. Trimming removed 0 bases at V and 5 bases at J, with 5 bases between. CDR1 and CDR2 from the germline V gene are MNHEY and SVGAGI. The CDR3 region is CASSYSKDQPQHF. CDR3 sequence (DNA): TGTGCCAGCAGTTACTCGAAGGATCAGCCCCAGCATTTT.

The chain employs TRBV7-9 and TRBJ1-5; 9 nucleotides line up with TRBD1. V dropped 5 bases and J dropped 4; count of bases not matched to a gene: 6. CDR3 length equals 15 residues. Per the germline V gene, CDR1 is SEHNR and CDR2 is FQNEAQ (reference sequence). CDR3 amino acids: CASSQMTGGNQPQHF. The CDR3 DNA follows: TGTGCCAGCAGCCAAATGACAGGGGGGAATCAGCCCCAGCATTTT.

This clone qualifies as medium-sized (0.01 to 0.1%). The chain is built from TRBV14 and TRBJ1-1; D may be TRBD1 (5 bases). V was shortened by 2 bases and J by 0 bases, with 13 bases between the two germline ends. In germline, CDR1 is SGHDN, CDR2 FVKESK. The CDR3 has 16 amino acids. The CDR3, as DNA: TGTGCCAGCAGCCAATTGGCGGGGGGTCTGAACACTGAAGCTTTCTTT. Translated, it gives CASSQLAGGLNTEAFF.

This rearrangement joins TRBV11-2 to TRBJ2-7; 7 bases match TRBD2. V lost 2 bases to trimming and J lost 6 bases; unmatched junction nucleotides: 13. CDR3 length equals 16 residues. Germline V gene sequence: CDR1 SGHAT, CDR2 FQNNGV. CDR3 in amino acids: CASSLTPRAGIPEQYF. For the CDR3, the DNA is TGTGCCAGCAGCTTAACTCCAAGAGCGGGAATTCCCGAGCAGTACTTC.

The chain links TRBV18 to TRBJ2-1; possible D gene TRBD1, 5 bases. CDR1 and CDR2 (germline): KGHSH, LQKENI. V lost 1 base and J 10 bases, leaving 17 bases between the germline ends. CDR3 length: 15 residues. The CDR3 nucleotides are TGTGCCAGCTCACCACGCATGCGCCAGGGCACCGAGCAGTTCTTC. This translates into CASSPRMRQGTEQFF.

The CDR3 region has the DNA TGTGCCAGCAGTGAAGGGCTAAACACCGGGGAGCTGTTTTTT. Its protein product is CASSEGLNTGELFF. V and J are TRBV6-4 and TRBJ2-2; unclear D gene. Between the trimmed V and J ends, which lost 3 bases and 2 bases, there was a span of 7 bases. Germline CDR1 and CDR2: MRHNA and SNTAGT. The CDR3 spans 14 residues.

The table lists this clone with a few counts. The chain couples TRBV6-1 to TRBJ1-1; no reliable D call. Germline CDR1 is MNHNS and CDR2 is SASEGT. This CDR3 is built from 12 residues. V lost 8 bases and J 6 bases, leaving 13 bases between the germline ends. DNA for the CDR3: TGTGCCAGCGGGGTGGGGAGACCTGAAGCTTTCTTT. Translated, it gives CASGVGRPEAFF.

The chain is built from TRBV11-2 and TRBJ2-3, with D possibly TRBD1 on 5 matching bases. CDR1 SGHAT and CDR2 FQNNGV come from the germline V gene. The length of the CDR3 is 14 residues. V was cut by 5 bases and J by 8 bases, with 17 bases left in between. CDR3 sequence: CASSPPGRVGTQYF. The CDR3 bases are TGTGCCAGCAGCCCTCCCGGCAGGGTCGGTACGCAGTATTTT. Variable domain in full (rest from reference TRBV11-2 and TRBJ2-3): EAGVAQSPRYKIIEKRQSVAFWCNPISGHATLYWYQQILGQGPKLLIQFQNNGVVDDSQLPKDRFSAERLKGVDSTLKIQPAKLEDSAVYLCASSPPGRVGTQYFGPGTRLTVL.

The chain combines TRBV11-2 with TRBJ2-5, with 7 bases lining up with TRBD1. CDR1 and CDR2 from the germline V gene are SGHAT and FQNNGV. This CDR3 is 14 amino acids long. The J segment lost 5 bases and the V segment lost 5 bases, leaving 8 bases of the junction unmatched. CDR3 bases: TGTGCCAGCAGCCCCACAGGGGTTAGGGAGACCCAGTACTTC. Translation gives CASSPTGVRETQYF.

This clone was counted between two and nine times. This chain uses TRBV29-1 with TRBJ2-3, with 8 bases lining up with TRBD2. The V gene's germline CDR1 is SQVTM and CDR2 ANQGSEA. CDR3 length equals 14 residues. V shed 3 bases and J 4 bases; nucleotides not matched to a gene: 6. Here the CDR3 DNA reads TGCAGCGTTGACAAAGCGGGAGTAGCAGATACGCAGTATTTT. Protein sequence: CSVDKAGVADTQYF.

This clone was seen just once. V usage is TRBV7-8 and J usage is TRBJ2-3; 9 bases match TRBD2. In germline, CDR1 is SGHVS, CDR2 FQNEAQ. The V gene end was trimmed by 5 bases and the J gene end by 4 bases; junction bases not matched to a gene: 7. CDR3 length equals 15 residues. The CDR3: CASSQNSGSADTQYF. The CDR3 DNA is TGTGCCAGCAGCCAAAATAGCGGGAGTGCAGATACGCAGTATTTT.